This entry lists 25 T cell receptor beta chains sequenced from one sample in a study of beta chain features in type 1 diabetes. Expressed TCRB transcripts were sequenced because the entire RNA isolate underwent reverse transcription. Profiling relied on immunoSEQ multiplex PCR, and the TCRdb table lists in-frame clones only, not all of them. There are some 500,000 clones in the sample; approximately 10% occur only once, and more than 0.045% lies in the top ten. What was sequenced was naive CD4+ T cells from blood. The source of these receptors is a woman between 18 and 30 years old in good health.

The chain recombines TRBV28 with TRBJ2-5; D unresolved. This CDR3 has 15 residues. Germline V gives CDR1 MDHEN, CDR2 SYDVKM. Trimming took 5 bases from V and 2 from J, leaving 15 bases between them. The CDR3 DNA follows: TGTGCCAGCAGTAGACGATTCAAGGCTCAAGAGACCCAGTACTTC. This gives the protein CASSRRFKAQETQYF.

The chain recombines TRBV27 with TRBJ2-5; D unresolved. Trimming removed 7 bases from V and 7 bases from J, with 16 bases in between. The length of the CDR3 is 13 residues. The V gene's germline CDR1 is MNHEY and CDR2 SMNVEV (reference sequence). The CDR3 bases are TGTGCCAGCAAGGGATCCGGCCGCGGGACCCAGTACTTC. It encodes CASKGSGRGTQYF.

The rearrangement joins TRBV4-3 to TRBJ2-3; D gene ambiguous. The CDR3 has 14 amino acids. CDR1 and CDR2 from the germline V gene are LGHNA and YSLEER. Deletions cut 3 bases from V and 4 bases from J, with 11 bases between. CDR3 sequence (DNA): TGCGCCAGCAGCCAGACTGCTCAGGCAGATACGCAGTATTTT. Translating it yields CASSQTAQADTQYF.

This clone has a handful of counts. CDR3 region: CASSFGSSTDTQYF. In DNA, the CDR3 is TGTGCCAGCAGTTTCGGTAGCAGCACAGATACGCAGTATTTT. This chain joins TRBV25-1 and TRBJ2-3; the D is unclear. This CDR3 spans 14 amino acids. Germline-derived CDR1 and CDR2 are MGHDK and SYGVNS. The V end was cut by 5 bases, the J end by 0 bases, with 9 bases between.

The chain uses TRBV9 and TRBJ2-1; the D is unclear. This CDR3 spans 14 amino acids. Germline V gene lookup returns CDR1 SGDLS and CDR2 YYNGEE. The V gene lost 0 bases and the J gene lost 2 bases, with 6 bases spanning the gap. CDR3 coding DNA: TGTGCCAGCAGCGTAGACAGTACCTACAATGAGCAGTTCTTC. It specifies CASSVDSTYNEQFF.

This clone has just a few counts. J is TRBJ2-7 and V is TRBV4-2; D is undetermined. The CDR3 extends over 15 amino acids. Looked up from germline, CDR1 is LGHNA and CDR2 is YNFKEQ. Trimming shortened V by 0 bases and J by 4 bases, and 13 bases separated the two germline ends. CDR3 in amino acids: CASSQDLGPNYEQYF. CDR3 nucleotide sequence: TGTGCCAGCAGCCAAGATCTCGGCCCTAATTACGAGCAGTACTTC.

The chain is built from TRBV4-1 and TRBJ1-4; TRBD1 agrees at 8 bases. Germline V gene sequence: CDR1 MGHRA, CDR2 YSYEKL. The J segment lost 8 bases and the V segment lost 4 bases, leaving 3 bases of the junction unmatched. This CDR3 is built from 13 residues. The chain's CDR3 is CASSRTGLEKLFF. The CDR3 DNA is TGCGCCAGCAGCCGGACAGGGTTGGAAAAACTGTTTTTT.

The V and J genes are TRBV29-1 and TRBJ1-1; no reliable D call. V lost 4 bases, J lost 8 bases, and 14 bases lay in between. The CDR3 runs 12 residues. Germline CDR1 and CDR2: SQVTM and ANQGSEA. The CDR3 DNA is TGCAGCGTTGTTATTACTCCTAGGGAAGCTTTCTTT. It translates to CSVVITPREAFF.

This clone was found a few times. The chain couples TRBV28 to TRBJ1-4; 8 nucleotides line up with TRBD1. V shed 0 bases, J shed 7 bases, and the junction held 4 bases outside the gene matches. This CDR3 spans 15 amino acids. Germline loops: CDR1 MDHEN, CDR2 SYDVKM. The CDR3 DNA follows: TGTGCCAGCAGTTTATGGCGGACAGGGACTGAAAAACTGTTTTTT. It translates to CASSLWRTGTEKLFF.

This clone was observed a few times. The V and J genes are TRBV5-4 and TRBJ2-3; D might be TRBD1 or TRBD2, each matching 6 bases. The germline V gene encodes CDR1 SGHNT and CDR2 YYREEE (reference sequence). CDR3 length: 16 residues. V dropped 0 bases and J dropped 0 bases, with 11 bases sitting between them. CDR3 in DNA: TGTGCCAGCAGCTTGGGCCCGGGGGCCAGCACAGATACGCAGTATTTT. Protein sequence: CASSLGPGASTDTQYF.

V and J are TRBV9 and TRBJ2-1, with TRBD2 identical over 10 bases. Germline assignment: CDR1 SGDLS and CDR2 YYNGEE. Unmatched junction bases numbered 2, after V lost 0 bases and J lost 5 bases. The length of the CDR3 is 15 residues. This CDR3 is CASSVVGTSDNEQFF. The CDR3 DNA follows: TGTGCCAGCAGCGTAGTAGGGACTAGCGACAATGAGCAGTTCTTC.

In this sample, this clone turned up a few times. The chain uses TRBV18 and TRBJ2-7; D unclear. The germline V and J ends were trimmed by 3 bases and 7 bases, with 10 bases remaining between them. The CDR3 is 12 residues long. Germline V gene lookup returns CDR1 KGHSH and CDR2 LQKENI. CDR3 amino acids: CASSPLAGEQYF. CDR3 nucleotides: TGTGCCAGCTCACCCTTGGCTGGGGAGCAGTACTTC.

This clone has just a few counts. The chain carries TRBV27 and TRBJ1-2; TRBD1 matches 7 bases. The CDR3 runs to 15 residues. The germline CDR1 and CDR2 sequences are MNHEY and SMNVEV (reference sequence). Losses at the gene ends were 4 bases for V and 4 bases for J; bases not matched to a gene: 9. The CDR3 bases are TGTGCCAGCAGTTCCCCGACAGGGAGTATCTATGGCTACACCTTC. Amino acid sequence: CASSSPTGSIYGYTF.

The CDR3, as DNA: TGTGCCAGCAGCCCACGGGAGCCCTCCTACGAGCAGTACTTC. Translated, it gives CASSPREPSYEQYF. The chain has TRBV7-9 and TRBJ2-7, with D possibly being TRBD2 (6 bases). This CDR3 region has 14 residues. The ends were cut back, 5 bases at V and 0 bases at J, with 11 bases in the middle. Germline-derived CDR1 and CDR2 are SEHNR and FQNEAQ (reference sequence).

Of note for this clone: Other DNA variants within this sample encode the same CDR3. The chain recombines TRBV6-5 with TRBJ2-4, with D maybe TRBD1 (6 bases). V lost 6 bases and J lost 1, with 13 bases in between. The CDR3 is 15 residues long. Germline CDR1 is MNHEY and CDR2 is SVGAGI. The CDR3 region is CASSSDRSAKNIQYF. The CDR3 DNA sequence: TGTGCCAGCAGCAGCGACAGGTCCGCCAAAAACATTCAGTACTTC.

This clone turned up a few times. This sequence joins TRBV7-9 and TRBJ2-7; D ambiguous. The CDR3 contains 17 residues. V was clipped by 0 bases and J by 4 bases, with 19 bases between them. Germline V CDR1 and CDR2: SEHNR, FQNEAQ (reference sequence). CDR3 sequence (DNA): TGTGCCAGCAGCTTAGCGCTAACGGTAGATAGGGCATACGAGCAGTACGTC. This sequence encodes CASSLALTVDRAYEQYV.

This clone appeared a few times. The chain recombines TRBV29-1 with TRBJ2-1; TRBD2 matches at 13 bases. The CDR3 is made up of 17 amino acids. Germline trimming cut 7 bases from V and 5 bases from J; bases unmatched to any gene: 14. Germline V gene sequence: CDR1 SQVTM, CDR2 ANQGSEA. Written as DNA, the CDR3 is TGCAGCGGGTTCCGGACTAGCGGGAGCCTGCGACACAATGAGCAGTTCTTC. This sequence encodes CSGFRTSGSLRHNEQFF.

This clone was detected a few times. The chain carries TRBV4-3 and TRBJ1-2, with D possibly TRBD1 on 5 matching bases. The germline V gene has CDR1 LGHNA and CDR2 YSLEER. Deletions cut 1 base from V and 9 bases from J, with 9 bases between. The CDR3 consists of 12 residues. CDR3 nucleotide sequence: TGCGCCAGCAGCCAAGGACAGTTTAGCTACACCTTC. It is translated as CASSQGQFSYTF.

This clone showed up just a few times. The CDR3 region has the DNA TGTGCCAGCAGCTTAACTAGCGGGGTCACAGATACGCAGTATTTT. This sequence encodes CASSLTSGVTDTQYF. The rearrangement uses TRBV5-4 and TRBJ2-3, with TRBD2 matching over 10 bases. CDR1 and CDR2 (germline): SGHNT, YYREEE (reference sequence). CDR3 length: 15 residues. V dropped 2 bases and J dropped 2; count of bases not matched to a gene: 2.

This clone was observed a handful of times. The chain joins TRBV13 to TRBJ2-5; 8 bases are shared with TRBD1. The J segment lost 5 bases and the V segment lost 5 bases, leaving 7 bases of the junction unmatched. The CDR3 totals 14 residues. CDR1 is PRHDT, CDR2 FYEKMQ, per germline (reference sequence). The CDR3 sequence: CASSPTGVGETQYF. The DNA for the CDR3 is TGTGCCAGCAGCCCGACAGGGGTTGGGGAGACCCAGTACTTC.

In its sample, this clone was seen a few times. In the same sample, other DNA sequences code for this CDR3. This sequence joins TRBV18 and TRBJ2-5, with D hard to call. The CDR3 contains 11 residues. CDR1 and CDR2 (germline): KGHSH, LQKENI. The V end was cut by 5 bases, the J end by 2 bases, with 3 bases between. CDR3 amino acids: CASSSQETQYF. CDR3 nucleotides: TGTGCCAGCTCATCACAAGAGACCCAGTACTTC.

The chain carries TRBV6-5 and TRBJ2-5; 9 bases align to TRBD1. This CDR3 is built from 13 residues. Unmatched junction bases numbered 6, after V lost 10 bases and J lost 3 bases. Germline assignment: CDR1 MNHEY and CDR2 SVGAGI. CDR3 region: CATRDRVEETQYF. The CDR3 DNA sequence: TGTGCCACCCGGGACAGGGTGGAAGAGACCCAGTACTTC.

The CDR3 coding sequence is TGTGCCAGCAGCTTAATGGGCAGCGGGGAGACCCAGTACTTC. It specifies CASSLMGSGETQYF. The chain carries TRBV7-3 and TRBJ2-5, with D possibly TRBD2 on 6 matching bases. The CDR3 has 14 amino acids. The V gene lost 1 base and the J gene lost 5 bases, with 11 bases spanning the gap. Germline V lookup: CDR1 SGHTA, CDR2 FQGTGA. Drawing the rest from reference TRBV7-3 and TRBJ2-5, the complete variable domain is GAGVSQTPSNKVTEKGKYVELRCDPISGHTALYWYRQSLGQGPEFLIYFQGTGAADDSGLPNDRFFAVRPEGSVSTLKIQRTERGDSAVYLCASSLMGSGETQYFGPGTRLLVL.

This clone appeared a few times. The chain has TRBV28 and TRBJ1-4; a possible D gene is TRBD1 (6 bases). The V end was cut by 5 bases, the J end by 4 bases, with 11 bases between. The CDR3 length is 14 residues. CDR1 is MDHEN and CDR2 is SYDVKM in the germline V gene. CDR3 sequence reads: CASSGQLNNEKLFF. The CDR3 DNA sequence: TGTGCCAGCAGTGGACAGCTAAATAATGAAAAACTGTTTTTT.

This chain connects TRBV7-8 to TRBJ1-4; D call uncertain. This CDR3 is built from 16 residues. Germline V gene lookup returns CDR1 SGHVS and CDR2 FQNEAQ. Trimming removed 3 bases at V and 0 bases at J, with 11 bases between. The CDR3 reads CASSLGSIATNEKLFF. CDR3 DNA sequence: TGTGCCAGCAGCTTGGGCAGCATTGCAACTAATGAAAAACTGTTTTTT. Full variable domain (rest looked up from reference TRBV7-8 and TRBJ1-4): GAGVSQSPRYKVAKRGQDVALRCDPISGHVSLFWYQQALGQGPEFLTYFQNEAQLDKSGLPSDRFFAERPEGSVSTLKIQRTQQEDSAVYLCASSLGSIATNEKLFFGSGTQLSVL.